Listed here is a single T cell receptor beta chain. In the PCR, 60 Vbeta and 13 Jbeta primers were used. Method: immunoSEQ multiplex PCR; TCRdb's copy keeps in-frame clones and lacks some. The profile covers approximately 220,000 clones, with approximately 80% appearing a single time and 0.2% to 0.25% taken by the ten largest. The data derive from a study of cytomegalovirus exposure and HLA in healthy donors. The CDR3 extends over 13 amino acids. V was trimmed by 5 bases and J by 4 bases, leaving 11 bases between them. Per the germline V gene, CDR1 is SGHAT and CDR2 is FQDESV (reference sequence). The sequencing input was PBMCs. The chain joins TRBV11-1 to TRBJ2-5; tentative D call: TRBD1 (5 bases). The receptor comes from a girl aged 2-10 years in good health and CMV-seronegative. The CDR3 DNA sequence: TGTGCCAGCAGCCCCAGGGTGCGAGAGACCCAGTACTTC. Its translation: CASSPRVRETQYF.